The clone carrying this TCR beta chain came up once. Its antigen is not identified. The authors extracted RNA and reverse transcribed it into cDNA as the sequencing template. This table comes from immunoSEQ multiplex PCR, and its TCRdb copy is limited to in-frame clones, with some not included. Among over 120,000 clones listed, roughly 50% were seen once. This sample was taken from a study of CD8+ T cells in alopecia areata. As for the study in general: Scoring of severity for treated patients was based on percentage of affected scalp area.

The treatment denotes: oral pan-JAK inhibitor, 5-10 mg twice daily. Peripheral blood and lesional scalp punch biopsies came from alopecia areata patients. Looked up from germline, CDR1 is PRHDT and CDR2 is FYEKMQ (reference sequence). J lost 5 bases, V lost 8 bases, and 2 bases had no gene match. The CDR3 has 14 amino acids. Study-wide findings and caveats: There were also resident alphabeta T cells of normal skin sequenced in scalp samples.

The sequencing used CD8+ T cells sorted from blood, collected at week 4, from a patient treated with tofacitinib. This chain joins TRBV13 and TRBJ2-5, with 16 bases aligning to TRBD2. This TCR was sampled from a human donor with alopecia areata. The CDR3 coding sequence is TGTGCCAGCGGGACTAGCGGGGGGGATGAGACCCAGTACTTC. Translated: CASGTSGGDETQYF.